This TCR beta chain was sequenced in a study of T-cell reconstitution after alpha-beta-depleted transplantation in children. The TCRbeta library incorporated unique molecular identifiers. A single record per CDR3 protein comes from TCRdb applying MiXCR to the PCR reads. The sample holds 240,000 or so distinct CDR3 sequences, 12% seen once. The sequencing here drew on PBMCs from the stem cell graft donor, taken from the stem cell graft. This TCR was recovered from a human donor who donated a stem cell graft to a child with acute lymphoblastic leukemia.

The CDR3 loop reads CASSLGQIDTGELFF. Written as DNA, the CDR3 is TGTGCCAGTAGTTTAGGACAGATCGACACCGGGGAGCTGTTTTTT. This rearrangement joins TRBV19 to TRBJ2-2, with a tentative D call TRBD1 (6 bases). Trimming took 5 bases from V and 3 from J, leaving 13 bases between them. Per the germline V gene, CDR1 is LNHDA and CDR2 is SQIVND (reference sequence). The CDR3 length is 15 residues.